The 29 T cell receptor beta chains given below trace back to one sample, sequenced in a study of cytotoxic CD8 clonotypes in ibrutinib-treated CLL. Sequenced by immunoSEQ multiplex PCR; TCRdb stores in-frame clones only, minus some. The sample contains some 65,000 clones, less than 60% of which appear only once. Sequenced material: PBMCs, taken after 12 months of ibrutinib treatment. The receptors originated from a human donor with chronic lymphocytic leukemia.

The chain couples TRBV13 to TRBJ2-3; the match to TRBD2 covers 11 bases. This CDR3 spans 15 amino acids. The J segment lost 2 bases and the V segment lost 8 bases, leaving 6 bases of the junction unmatched. Germline CDR1 PRHDT, CDR2 FYEKMQ (reference sequence). CDR3 in DNA: TGTGCCAGCCAGGGACTAGCGGCTTTCACAGATACGCAGTATTTT. Its translation: CASQGLAAFTDTQYF.

The chain joins TRBV5-1 to TRBJ2-5; D may correspond to TRBD1 or TRBD2 (5 bases each). CDR3 length equals 15 residues. Germline V gene data show CDR1 as SGHRS and CDR2 as YFSETQ. Trimming stripped 3 bases from V and 3 bases from J, with 15 bases between. The DNA for the CDR3 is TGCGCCAGCAGCTGGGGGACGGGTGACGAAGAGACCCAGTACTTC. It encodes CASSWGTGDEETQYF.

V gene TRBV10-3 combines with J gene TRBJ1-2, with D perhaps TRBD1 (5 bases). The CDR3 spans 15 residues. Deletions cut 3 bases from V and 2 bases from J, with 13 bases between. The germline V gene encodes CDR1 ENHRY and CDR2 SYGVKD. CDR3 amino acids: CAISEGQGANYGYTF. The CDR3 region has the DNA TGTGCCATCAGTGAAGGGCAGGGTGCGAACTATGGCTACACCTTC.

This chain connects TRBV7-9 to TRBJ2-3; D is undetermined. Germline V lookup: CDR1 SEHNR, CDR2 FQNEAQ (reference sequence). V lost 0 bases to trimming and J lost 2 bases, with 6 bases between them. This CDR3 has 14 amino acids. CDR3 sequence: CASSLAKFTDTQYF. The CDR3, as DNA: TGTGCCAGCAGCTTAGCTAAATTCACAGATACGCAGTATTTT.

This chain connects TRBV28 to TRBJ2-3, with TRBD2 matching 13 bases. Trimming removed 3 bases from V and 9 bases from J; junction bases left unmatched: 6. The CDR3 extends over 15 amino acids. CDR1 and CDR2 (germline): MDHEN, SYDVKM. CDR3 sequence (DNA): TGTGCCAGCAGTTTCGCGACTAGCGGGGGGTCCACGCAGTATTTT. It translates to CASSFATSGGSTQYF.

The J gene is TRBJ2-1, the V gene TRBV7-7; a weak D match, TRBD2 (7 bases). The germline gives CDR1 SSHAT, CDR2 FNYEAQ (reference sequence). V gave up 5 bases and J gave up 6 bases, with 17 bases separating them. The CDR3 is 15 residues long. CDR3 bases: TGTGCCAGCAGCCAGGGGACTACGGGGCCCAATGAGCAGTTCTTC. Translation gives CASSQGTTGPNEQFF. Looking up the rest from reference TRBV7-7 and TRBJ2-1 gives the full variable domain: GAGVSQSPRYKVTKRGQDVTLRCDPISSHATLYWYQQALGQGPEFLTYFNYEAQPDKSGLPSDRFSAERPEGSISTLTIQRTEQRDSAMYRCASSQGTTGPNEQFFGPGTRLTVL.

This rearrangement joins TRBV5-6 to TRBJ1-2; D unclear. This CDR3 contains 11 residues. V shed 5 bases and J shed 7 bases, with 9 bases lying between them. CDR1 is SGHDT and CDR2 is YYEEEE in the germline V gene. The CDR3 spells CASSGRFGYTF. DNA for the CDR3: TGTGCCAGCAGTGGCCGGTTTGGCTACACCTTC.

This clone has just a few counts. The V gene is TRBV28, the J gene TRBJ2-3; 9 bases map to TRBD2. This CDR3 is built from 15 residues. Trimming cost V 7 bases and J 0 bases; bases outside gene matches: 5. Per germline, CDR1 MDHEN and CDR2 SYDVKM. The DNA of the CDR3 is TGTGCCAGCACCAGACTAGCGGAAAGCACAGATACGCAGTATTTT. Residues: CASTRLAESTDTQYF. The full variable domain, rest sourced from reference TRBV28 and TRBJ2-3, is DVKVTQSSRYLVKRTGEKVFLECVQDMDHENMFWYRQDPGLGLRLIYFSYDVKMKEKGDIPEGYSVSREKKERFSLILESASTNQTSMYLCASTRLAESTDTQYFGPGTRLTVL.

This chain joins TRBV13 and TRBJ1-1; D perhaps matches TRBD1 (5 bases). The CDR3 runs to 13 residues. CDR1 is PRHDT and CDR2 is FYEKMQ in the germline V gene (reference sequence). Trimming removed 5 bases from V and 4 bases from J, with 11 bases in between. In DNA form, the CDR3 reads TGTGCCAGCAGCCGCTTGGGGGGCACTGAAGCTTTCTTT. Protein sequence: CASSRLGGTEAFF. The full variable domain, with the rest looked up from reference TRBV13 and TRBJ1-1, is AAGVIQSPRHLIKEKRETATLKCYPIPRHDTVYWYQQGPGQDPQFLISFYEKMQSDKGSIPDRFSAQQFSDYHSELNMSSLELGDSALYFCASSRLGGTEAFFGQGTRLTVV.

The chain uses TRBV5-1 and TRBJ2-2; 9 bases are a match to TRBD1. The CDR3 contains 15 residues. J gave up 7 bases and V 4 bases, and 8 bases lay outside the gene matches. In germline, CDR1 is SGHRS, CDR2 YFSETQ. CDR3 residues: CASSDDVTGGGELFF. The CDR3 bases are TGCGCCAGCAGCGACGACGTGACAGGGGGCGGGGAGCTGTTTTTT.

The chain has TRBV4-1 and TRBJ2-3, with 9 bases that match TRBD1. CDR3 length equals 16 residues. V dropped 4 bases and J dropped 4; count of bases not matched to a gene: 9. Germline V gene lookup returns CDR1 MGHRA and CDR2 YSYEKL. The CDR3 spells CASSLRTGVNADTQYF. The CDR3 nucleotides are TGCGCCAGCAGCCTCCGGACAGGGGTAAATGCAGATACGCAGTATTTT.

The rearrangement links TRBV5-5 to TRBJ2-7; D may be TRBD1 (6 bases). The CDR3 is made up of 16 amino acids. V lost 4 bases and J lost 7, with 24 bases in between. The V gene's germline CDR1 is SGHKS and CDR2 YYEKEE (reference sequence). The CDR3 spells CASSTTPGHPLGEQYV. The CDR3, as DNA: TGTGCCAGCAGCACGACTCCGGGACACCCGTTAGGGGAGCAGTACGTC.

The table lists this clone with a few counts. The gene calls are TRBV10-2 and TRBJ2-1; TRBD2 aligns across 13 bases. V gave up 2 bases and J gave up 10 bases; unmatched junction bases: 5. CDR3 length equals 15 residues. Germline CDR1 and CDR2: WSHSY and SAAADI. For the CDR3, the DNA is TGCGCCAGCAGTGAGAACGGACTAGCGGGAGTAGAGCAGTTCTTC. This encodes CASSENGLAGVEQFF.

This clone was observed a handful of times. This chain joins TRBV30 and TRBJ2-4; TRBD1 matches 9 bases. The CDR3 runs to 16 residues. Germline-derived CDR1 and CDR2 are GTSNPN and SVGIG (reference sequence). V gave up 4 bases and J gave up 2 bases; unmatched junction bases: 9. The DNA of the CDR3 is TGTGCCTGGAACCGGGACAGGGTCGGATCCAAAAACATTCAGTACTTC. This translates into CAWNRDRVGSKNIQYF.

The gene calls are TRBV7-9 and TRBJ1-1, with no clear D. V dropped 7 bases and J dropped 1 base, with 10 bases sitting between them. Per the germline V gene, CDR1 is SEHNR and CDR2 is FQNEAQ (reference sequence). This CDR3 spans 13 amino acids. The CDR3 region has the DNA TGTGCCAGCAACCCACTTACGAACACTGAAGCTTTCTTT. This sequence encodes CASNPLTNTEAFF.

The chain recombines TRBV15 with TRBJ1-4, with D possibly TRBD1 on 5 matching bases. There are 13 residues in the CDR3. Germline loops: CDR1 LNHNV, CDR2 YYDKDF (reference sequence). The V and J ends lost 4 bases and 13 bases respectively, with 16 bases between them. CDR3 bases: TGTGCCACCAGCACCGGGGGAGCCCAAAGACTGTTTTTT. Translated: CATSTGGAQRLFF.

This clone was seen many times. The chain combines TRBV30 with TRBJ1-2, with a tentative D call TRBD1 (5 bases). The CDR3 contains 14 residues. Germline V lookup: CDR1 GTSNPN, CDR2 SVGIG (reference sequence). V lost 0 bases and J 3 bases, leaving 11 bases between the germline ends. In nucleotides, the CDR3 is TGTGCCTGGAGTGTATCCGGCAGGGACTATGGCTACACCTTC. Protein sequence: CAWSVSGRDYGYTF. Filled out from reference TRBV30 and TRBJ1-2, the complete variable domain reads SQTIHQWPATLVQPVGSPLSLECTVEGTSNPNLYWYRQAAGRGLQLLFYSVGIGQISSEVPQNLSASRPQDRQFILSSKKLLLSDSGFYLCAWSVSGRDYGYTFGSGTRLTVV.

In this sample, this clone turned up once. The rearrangement uses TRBV5-6 and TRBJ1-6, with no clear D. Germline loops: CDR1 SGHDT, CDR2 YYEEEE. The CDR3 totals 15 residues. V gave up 3 bases and J gave up 2 bases, with 9 bases separating them. CDR3 DNA sequence: TGTGCCAGCAGCTCTCCCGGGACCTATAATTCACCCCTCCACTTT. Its protein is CASSSPGTYNSPLHF. Combining the CDR3 with reference TRBV5-6 and TRBJ1-6 gives the whole variable domain DAGVTQSPTHLIKTRGQQVTLRCSPKSGHDTVSWYQQALGQGPQFIFQYYEEEERQRGNFPDRFSGHQFPNYSSELNVNALLLGDSALYLCASSSPGTYNSPLHFGNGTRLTVT.

This clone appeared a few times. The CDR3 protein is CASSVEHSYEQYF. The DNA of the CDR3 is TGTGCCAGCAGTGTAGAGCATTCCTACGAGCAGTACTTC. The V and J genes are TRBV6-5 and TRBJ2-7; the D is unclear. Looked up from germline, CDR1 is MNHEY and CDR2 is SVGAGI. The CDR3 has 13 amino acids. Trimming took 5 bases from V and 1 from J, leaving 9 bases between them.

This clone is a singleton in its sample. This chain links TRBV21-1 with TRBJ2-1; the D segment call TRBD1 is taken from the table without a DNA check. TRBV21-1 represents a pseudogene. The CDR3 runs 15 residues. Written as DNA, the CDR3 is TGTGCCAGCAGCAAAGGACAGGGCTCCTACAATGAGCAGTTCTTC. This codes for CASSKGQGSYNEQFF.

This sequence joins TRBV4-2 and TRBJ1-5; 7 bases agree with TRBD1. CDR3 size: 15 residues. CDR1 is LGHNA and CDR2 is YNFKEQ in the germline V gene. The V gene end was trimmed by 3 bases and the J gene end by 9 bases; junction bases not matched to a gene: 11. This chain's CDR3 is CASSQNDRAGGPQHF. The CDR3 DNA follows: TGTGCCAGCAGCCAGAACGACAGGGCCGGAGGGCCCCAGCATTTT.

This clone turned up a few times. The V and J genes are TRBV5-4 and TRBJ2-2, with D perhaps TRBD1 (5 bases). V shed 4 bases and J shed 4 bases, with 17 bases lying between them. The CDR3 is 16 amino acids. CDR1 SGHNT and CDR2 YYREEE come from the germline V gene (reference sequence). The CDR3 DNA reads TGTGCCAGCAGCCGTACAGGTTGGGGATTCACCGGGGAGCTGTTTTTT. It codes for CASSRTGWGFTGELFF.

The chain recombines TRBV2 with TRBJ1-4; the D is unclear. V was pared by 7 bases and J by 5 bases, with 14 bases between. Per the germline V gene, CDR1 is SNHLY and CDR2 is FYNNEI. The CDR3 length is 14 residues. CDR3 nucleotides: TGTGCCAGCACCGGGCAGGTCCTAAATGAAAAACTGTTTTTT. Amino acid sequence: CASTGQVLNEKLFF.

In DNA, the CDR3 is TGTGCCAGCAGAGGCGGGACAGGGCTAGGCACTGAAGCTTTCTTT. Translating gives CASRGGTGLGTEAFF. V is TRBV6-6 and J is TRBJ1-1; TRBD1 aligns across 9 bases. CDR3 length: 15 amino acids. With 6 bases clipped from V and 4 bases from J, the junction kept 9 bases outside the gene matches. Germline V gives CDR1 MNHNY, CDR2 SVGAGI (reference sequence).

There are many counts of this clone. This chain uses TRBV6-1 with TRBJ2-7; D possibly uses TRBD1 or TRBD2 (5 bases each). The CDR3 covers 13 residues. Trimming left V 2 bases short and J 3 bases short, with 8 bases between. Germline values: CDR1 MNHNS, CDR2 SASEGT. The CDR3 loop reads CASSELGVYEQYV. DNA of the CDR3: TGTGCCAGCAGTGAATTGGGGGTCTACGAGCAGTACGTC.

On this clone itself: A read error may be the cause here, since a much bigger clone is one base away. Different DNA sequences within this sample yield the same CDR3. The V and J genes are TRBV5-1 and TRBJ1-2; TRBD1 is a possible D gene (5 bases). The CDR3 has 14 amino acids. Trimming left V 5 bases short and J 2 bases short, with 13 bases between. The germline gives CDR1 SGHRS, CDR2 YFSETQ. CDR3 loop: CASSYGQGNYGYTF. The CDR3 DNA reads as TGCGCCAGCAGTTATGGACAAGGCAACTATGGCTACACCTTC.

The chain combines TRBV10-3 with TRBJ1-4; D perhaps matches TRBD1 (6 bases). CDR1 is ENHRY, CDR2 SYGVKD, per germline. This CDR3 region has 12 residues. V lost 10 bases and J 6 bases, leaving 12 bases between the germline ends. CDR3 sequence reads: CATGAGDEKLFF. The CDR3, as DNA: TGTGCCACTGGGGCAGGGGATGAAAAACTGTTTTTT.

The chain is built from TRBV28 and TRBJ2-1; 7 nucleotides match TRBD2. CDR1 MDHEN and CDR2 SYDVKM come from the germline V gene. CDR3 size: 12 residues. The ends lost 7 bases at V and 9 bases at J; junction bases unmatched: 6. CDR3 residues: CASNQGGGEQFF. The CDR3 DNA reads as TGTGCCAGCAATCAGGGCGGGGGTGAGCAGTTCTTC.

The V call is TRBV27, the J call TRBJ1-2; D is undetermined. In germline, CDR1 is MNHEY, CDR2 SMNVEV (reference sequence). Trimming shortened V by 8 bases and J by 2 bases, and 21 bases separated the two germline ends. The CDR3 is made up of 16 amino acids. The chain's CDR3 is CASSPRLMGLNYGYTF. The CDR3 nucleotides are TGTGCCAGCTCCCCTCGTCTAATGGGCCTGAACTATGGCTACACCTTC.